Following are 30 T cell receptor beta chains from one sample sequenced in a study of breast tumors, draining lymph nodes, adjacent tissues. TCRdb called the multiplex PCR reads again in MiXCR, with one record for every CDR3 protein. The sample has some 150,000 distinct CDR3 sequences, 20% to 25% seen once; the top ten hold just over 2.5%. The lymph nodes were axillary draining lymph nodes from breast cancer patients. Specimen: axillary lymph node tissue. These receptors all stem from a female donor with breast cancer. Some clones in this sample may be carry-over from other donors' samples.

This clonotype was seen a handful of times. A much larger clone sits a single nucleotide away, making a read error possible. The chain employs TRBV20-1 and TRBJ2-1; 7 nucleotides agree with TRBD1. Germline V gene lookup returns CDR1 DFQATT and CDR2 SNEGSKA (reference sequence). The CDR3 is 14 amino acids. CDR3 coding DNA: TGCAGTGCTAGAGAGACAGGGTCCTACACTGAGCAGTTCTTC. Residues: CSARETGSYTEQFF.

A word on this clonotype: A much larger clone differs by one base, so this may be a read error. The rearrangement links TRBV5-4 to TRBJ1-2; 7 nucleotides match TRBD1. CDR3 length equals 14 residues. Germline V gives CDR1 SGHNT, CDR2 YYREEE (reference sequence). The DNA of the CDR3 is TGTGCCGGCAGCCCTAGGGGACAGACTTATGGCTACACCTTC. Amino acids: CAGSPRGQTYGYTF.

Many counts were recorded for this clonotype. The chain is built from TRBV4-1 and TRBJ2-1; 7 positions agree with TRBD2. Trimming took 3 bases from V and 2 from J; bases not matched to a gene: 4. From germline, CDR1 is MGHRA and CDR2 YSYEKL. This CDR3 spans 15 amino acids. CDR3 nucleotide sequence: TGCGCCAGCAGCCACACTAGCGCGGCCTACAATGAGCAGTTCTTC. Translated: CASSHTSAAYNEQFF.

Notes on this clonotype: Being one base from a much bigger clone, this may be a read error. The rearrangement joins TRBV20-1 to TRBJ2-3; 8 bases align to TRBD1. Germline CDR1 and CDR2: DFQATT and SNEGSKA (reference sequence). V gave up 4 bases and J gave up 1 base; unmatched junction bases: 4. The CDR3 is made up of 14 amino acids. The CDR3 reads CSATSGQGTDTQYF. For the CDR3, the DNA is TGCAGTGCTACGTCGGGACAGGGCACAGATACGCAGTATTTT.

Only a few counts were recorded for this clonotype. The V gene is TRBV28, the J gene TRBJ2-7; no clear D. Germline V lookup: CDR1 MDHEN, CDR2 SYDVKM. V was pared by 5 bases and J by 2 bases, with 7 bases between. CDR3 size: 12 residues. CDR3 protein: CASSPEPYEQYF. In DNA, the CDR3 is TGTGCCAGCAGTCCCGAACCCTACGAGCAGTACTTC.

Remarks on this clonotype: One base away lies a much larger clone, so this may be a sequencing read error. This chain joins TRBV2 and TRBJ1-4; D call uncertain. Per germline, CDR1 SNHLY and CDR2 FYNNEI. The CDR3 sequence is 12 residues long. CDR3 in amino acids: CASIATNENLFF. CDR3 DNA: TGTGCCAGCATTGCAACTAATGAAAATCTGTTTTTT.

The rearrangement uses TRBV30 and TRBJ2-1; 11 nucleotides match TRBD2. Germline CDR1 is GTSNPN and CDR2 is SVGIG (reference sequence). V lost 2 bases, J lost 6 bases, and 6 bases stayed unmatched. This CDR3 spans 15 amino acids. CDR3 amino acids: CAWSFRTSGFNEQFF. In DNA form, the CDR3 reads TGTGCCTGGAGTTTTCGGACTAGCGGGTTCAATGAGCAGTTCTTC.

This CDR3 is CASSYSPGGSSYEQYF. The CDR3 DNA sequence: TGTGCCAGCAGTTACTCGCCGGGGGGGAGCTCCTACGAGCAGTACTTC. The rearrangement uses TRBV6-6 and TRBJ2-7; 8 bases are a match to TRBD2. The germline CDR1 and CDR2 sequences are MNHNY and SVGAGI (reference sequence). CDR3 length: 16 residues. The junction had 4 bases not matched to a gene; V was cut back by 0 bases and J by 0 bases.

This chain uses TRBV28 with TRBJ2-5; D gene uncertain. The germline V gene has CDR1 MDHEN and CDR2 SYDVKM. The V end was cut by 8 bases, the J end by 2 bases, with 12 bases between. The CDR3 totals 13 residues. The DNA of the CDR3 is TGTGCCAGCGTAACTAATGGTCAAGAGACCCAGTACTTC. Amino acid sequence: CASVTNGQETQYF.

This clonotype occurred many times. The chain has TRBV20-1 and TRBJ2-1, with 8 positions matching TRBD2. Germline CDR1 is DFQATT and CDR2 is SNEGSKA (reference sequence). The ends lost 6 bases at V and 5 bases at J; junction bases unmatched: 12. The CDR3 is 15 amino acids. The chain's CDR3 is CSAPPGGRYDNEQFF. The CDR3 DNA follows: TGCAGTGCCCCCCCTGGCGGGAGGTACGACAATGAGCAGTTCTTC.

The chain combines TRBV3-1 with TRBJ2-7, with D possibly matching TRBD2 (6 bases). Looked up from germline, CDR1 is LGHDT and CDR2 is YNNKEL (reference sequence). The CDR3 is made up of 15 amino acids. Trimming left V 4 bases short and J 1 base short, with 14 bases between. The CDR3 loop is CASSLSAGPSYEQYF. The CDR3 coding sequence is TGTGCCAGCAGCCTCTCGGCGGGACCTTCCTACGAGCAGTACTTC.

There are many counts of this clonotype. The J gene is TRBJ2-7, the V gene TRBV6-1, with a tentative D call TRBD2 (5 bases). Per the germline V gene, CDR1 is MNHNS and CDR2 is SASEGT. CDR3 length: 16 residues. Deletions cut 0 bases from V and 3 bases from J, with 15 bases between. The CDR3 is CASSEALRQDFYEQYF. CDR3 coding DNA: TGTGCCAGCAGTGAAGCGCTTCGCCAGGACTTCTACGAGCAGTACTTC.

This clonotype was seen only once. Since a much larger clone is just one base distant, this may be a read error. The CDR3 here is CASSGRSGRAGEQFF. The CDR3 DNA is TGTGCCAGCAGTGGACGTAGCGGGAGGGCGGGTGAGCAGTTCTTC. V and J are TRBV2 and TRBJ2-1; 11 nucleotides align to TRBD2. The CDR3 contains 15 residues. V lost 4 bases to trimming and J lost 9 bases; unmatched junction nucleotides: 8. Germline CDR1 is SNHLY and CDR2 is FYNNEI.

The V and J genes are TRBV6-1 and TRBJ2-2, with 7 bases identical to TRBD1. CDR1 and CDR2 from the germline V gene are MNHNS and SASEGT. Trimming removed 6 bases from V and 0 bases from J; junction bases left unmatched: 10. The CDR3 contains 17 residues. The CDR3 protein is CASRMMPTGSNTGELFF. The CDR3 nucleotides read TGTGCCAGCAGGATGATGCCGACAGGGTCGAACACCGGGGAGCTGTTTTTT.

This clonotype was detected many times. This sequence joins TRBV19 and TRBJ2-7, with D perhaps TRBD1 (6 bases). The CDR3 contains 14 residues. V lost 9 bases and J 3 bases, leaving 18 bases between the germline ends. Germline V gives CDR1 LNHDA, CDR2 SQIVND (reference sequence). The CDR3 bases are TGTGCCAGGGGTCCACAGGGCCTCTACTACGAGCAGTACTTC. Its protein is CARGPQGLYYEQYF.

This clonotype was detected many times. This chain links TRBV12-3 or TRBV12-4 with TRBJ2-1; D remains ambiguous. The CDR3 covers 10 residues. With 3 bases removed from V and 7 bases from J, the gap between germline ends came to 1 base. The chain's CDR3 is CASSFNEQFF. The DNA of the CDR3 is TGTGCCAGCAGTTTTAATGAGCAGTTCTTC.

This clonotype was seen repeatedly, ten times or more. The chain uses TRBV13 and TRBJ1-2, with D perhaps matching TRBD1 (6 bases). The CDR3 spans 15 residues. The germline V and J ends were trimmed by 5 bases and 4 bases, with 17 bases remaining between them. CDR1 is PRHDT and CDR2 is FYEKMQ in the germline V gene (reference sequence). The DNA for the CDR3 is TGTGCCAGCAGCCCTACCCAGGGGATTAGCTATGGCTACACCTTC. Its protein product is CASSPTQGISYGYTF.

The table lists this clonotype with many counts. This chain uses TRBV20-1 with TRBJ2-5, with D maybe TRBD1 (5 bases). The germline V and J ends were trimmed by 3 bases and 2 bases, with 10 bases remaining between them. This CDR3 contains 13 residues. Germline-derived CDR1 and CDR2 are DFQATT and SNEGSKA (reference sequence). CDR3 nucleotides: TGCAGTGCTAGGAGACAGCCGCAAGAGACCCAGTACTTC. Protein: CSARRQPQETQYF.

At least ten counts were recorded for this clonotype. This chain uses TRBV5-4 with TRBJ2-1, with a tentative D call TRBD1 (6 bases). This CDR3 has 16 amino acids. Germline V gives CDR1 SGHNT, CDR2 YYREEE (reference sequence). The V and J ends lost 4 bases and 1 base respectively, with 15 bases between them. The CDR3 nucleotides read TGTGCCAGCAGCCGCGATAGGGGGAATTCCTACAATGAGCAGTTCTTC. As protein: CASSRDRGNSYNEQFF.

Note on this clonotype: A much more abundant neighbour one base away suggests this may be a read error. This chain links TRBV5-1 with TRBJ2-5; D remains ambiguous. Trimming took off 1 base at V and 1 base at J, with 11 bases between the two ends. Germline-derived CDR1 and CDR2 are SGHRS and YFSETQ. The CDR3 extends over 15 amino acids. CDR3 nucleotides: TGCGCCAGCAGCTTGCCAAGGGAACTCCAAGAGACCCAGTACTTC. Amino acid sequence: CASSLPRELQETQYF.

Notes on this clonotype: This clone may be a read error of a much larger clone one base away. The CDR3 coding sequence is TGTGCCAGTGAACCCCATAGCACAGATACGCGGTATTTT. This gives the protein CASEPHSTDTRYF. The rearrangement links TRBV11-2 to TRBJ2-3; D uncertain. The CDR3 extends over 13 amino acids. Germline V lookup: CDR1 SGHAT, CDR2 FQNNGV.

This clonotype was seen many times. CDR3 bases: TGTGCCAGCAGTTTTAACAAAGCCACCGGGGAGCTGTTTTTT. Protein product: CASSFNKATGELFF. The J gene is TRBJ2-2, the V gene TRBV12-3 or TRBV12-4, with D unresolved. V was shortened by 3 bases and J by 4 bases, with 9 bases between the two germline ends. The CDR3 has 14 residues.

This clonotype came up many times. The chain recombines TRBV5-1 with TRBJ2-3, with unresolved D. This CDR3 region has 13 residues. Germline CDR1 and CDR2: SGHRS and YFSETQ. Trimming pared 4 bases from V and 6 bases from J, leaving 12 bases between. CDR3 sequence (DNA): TGCGCCAGCAGCCTAGGCCCCTCGGATACGCAGTATTTT. It codes for CASSLGPSDTQYF. Using reference TRBV5-1 and TRBJ2-3 for the parts outside the CDR3, the full variable domain is KAGVTQTPRYLIKTRGQQVTLSCSPISGHRSVSWYQQTPGQGLQFLFEYFSETQRNKGNFPGRFSGRQFSNSRSEMNVSTLELGDSALYLCASSLGPSDTQYFGPGTRLTVL.

CDR3 sequence: CASSFSRGNYGYTF. CDR3 DNA: TGTGCCAGCAGTTTTTCGAGGGGGAACTATGGCTACACCTTC. The chain joins TRBV27 to TRBJ1-2; tentative D call: TRBD1 (6 bases). The CDR3 extends over 14 amino acids. Between the trimmed V and J ends, which lost 3 bases and 2 bases, there was a span of 10 bases. Germline CDR1 is MNHEY and CDR2 is SMNVEV (reference sequence).

The V gene is TRBV5-4, the J gene TRBJ2-5, with D uncertain. This CDR3 has 14 amino acids. Germline CDR1 is SGHNT and CDR2 is YYREEE (reference sequence). Trimming pared 2 bases from V and 5 bases from J, leaving 13 bases between. The CDR3 reads CASSFGPMAETQYF. The CDR3 bases are TGTGCCAGCAGCTTCGGCCCAATGGCGGAGACCCAGTACTTC.

This clonotype appeared many times. The chain is built from TRBV20-1 and TRBJ2-3, with 13 nucleotides matching TRBD2. Germline lookup yields CDR1 DFQATT and CDR2 SNEGSKA (reference sequence). The V segment lost 1 base and the J segment 6 bases; nucleotides outside the gene matches: 4. The length of the CDR3 is 15 residues. CDR3 loop: CSARGLAGGRDTQYF. CDR3 sequence (DNA): TGCAGTGCTAGAGGACTAGCGGGAGGCCGGGATACGCAGTATTTT.

The table lists this clonotype with a few counts. This may come from a read error, since a much larger clone is one base off. CDR3 nucleotides: TGCGCCAGCAGCTTGGATGGGACTAGCAATGAGCAGCTCTTC. This encodes CASSLDGTSNEQLF. J is TRBJ2-1 and V is TRBV5-1; 9 bases fit TRBD2. The CDR3 has 14 amino acids. Germline values: CDR1 SGHRS, CDR2 YFSETQ.

Many counts were recorded for this clonotype. The rearrangement uses TRBV5-4 and TRBJ2-3; weak D call: TRBD1 (6 bases). CDR1 is SGHNT and CDR2 is YYREEE in the germline V gene (reference sequence). The CDR3 sequence is 14 residues long. With 2 bases removed from V and 3 bases from J, the gap between germline ends came to 10 bases. The DNA for the CDR3 is TGTGCCAGCAGCTTTCCAGGGGAGACAGATACGCAGTATTTT. Translation gives CASSFPGETDTQYF.

This clonotype has a count of ten or more. This chain connects TRBV7-8 to TRBJ1-4; D gene ambiguous. The CDR3 has 14 amino acids. Trimming shortened V by 3 bases and J by 8 bases, and 13 bases separated the two germline ends. CDR1 and CDR2 (germline): SGHVS, FQNEAQ. The CDR3 nucleotides are TGTGCCAGCAGCTTCGACATTATCGACGAAAAACTGTTTTTT. Encoded protein: CASSFDIIDEKLFF. Full variable domain (outside the CDR3, taken from reference TRBV7-8 and TRBJ1-4): GAGVSQSPRYKVAKRGQDVALRCDPISGHVSLFWYQQALGQGPEFLTYFQNEAQLDKSGLPSDRFFAERPEGSVSTLKIQRTQQEDSAVYLCASSFDIIDEKLFFGSGTQLSVL.

J is TRBJ2-3 and V is TRBV3-1, with 7 bases lining up with TRBD2. Trimming at V came to 3 bases and at J to 10 bases, leaving 13 bases not matched to a gene. CDR3 length equals 15 residues. In germline, CDR1 is LGHDT, CDR2 YNNKEL (reference sequence). CDR3 nucleotides: TGTGCCAGCAGCCATGACCGGACTAGTCGGTATCCGCAGTATTTT. Protein product: CASSHDRTSRYPQYF.